These T cell receptor beta chains were read from a single sample in a study of cytomegalovirus exposure and HLA in healthy donors. The table came from immunoSEQ multiplex PCR; TCRdb's copy has only in-frame clones and leaves some out. The sample yields around 140,000 clones, 77% seen once. The sequencing sample was made of PBMCs. Source of these receptors: a male donor in good health and CMV-seropositive. Both conserved end residues are part of each CDR3. D genes are given only for firm matches. Clone size is not always given. Where it is, it says once, few, many or a class for expanded clones.

j_call: TRBJ2-7
d_call: TRBD2
clone_size: few
v_call: TRBV6-5
cdr3_nt: TGTGCCAGCAGTGAGCGGGAGACCTACGAGCAGTACTTC
cdr3_aa: CASSERETYEQYF

j_call: TRBJ2-5
d_call: TRBD1
clone_size: once
v_call: TRBV5-1
cdr3_nt: TGCGCCAGCAGCCAAGCTGACAGGGTAGATCAAGAGACCCAGTACTTC
cdr3_aa: CASSQADRVDQETQYF

j_call: TRBJ1-5
d_call: .
clone_size: .
v_call: TRBV5-6
cdr3_nt: TGTGCCAGCAGCTTGGGTCCAGGTAGCAATCAGCCCCAGCATTTT
cdr3_aa: CASSLGPGSNQPQHF

j_call: TRBJ2-1
d_call: TRBD2
clone_size: once
v_call: TRBV7-9
cdr3_nt: TGTTCCAGCAGCCACCGGGACTACCTCAACAATGAGCAGTTCTTC
cdr3_aa: CSSSHRDYLNNEQFF

j_call: TRBJ2-2
d_call: .
clone_size: .
v_call: TRBV5-1
cdr3_nt: TGCGCCAGCAGCTTGCGGGGAGACGGGGAGCTGTTTTTT
cdr3_aa: CASSLRGDGELFF

j_call: TRBJ2-5
d_call: .
clone_size: .
v_call: TRBV28
cdr3_nt: TGTGCCAGCACAACAGGCGGGGACCAAGAGACCCAGTACTTC
cdr3_aa: CASTTGGDQETQYF

j_call: TRBJ2-7
d_call: .
clone_size: .
v_call: TRBV6-5
cdr3_nt: TGTGCCAGCAGCTTTGACAGAAGGAGCTCCTACGAGCAGTACTTC
cdr3_aa: CASSFDRRSSYEQYF

j_call: TRBJ1-2
d_call: .
clone_size: .
v_call: TRBV6-5
cdr3_nt: TGTGCCAGCACTACCGGGGGGGGGATTCACTATGGCTACACCTTC
cdr3_aa: CASTTGGGIHYGYTF

j_call: TRBJ2-7
d_call: TRBD1
clone_size: few
v_call: TRBV5-4
cdr3_nt: TGTGCCAGCAGCTTGGGGTCGGGACAGGGTTTCCACGAGCAGTACTTC
cdr3_aa: CASSLGSGQGFHEQYF

j_call: TRBJ2-7
d_call: .
clone_size: .
v_call: TRBV25-1
cdr3_nt: TGTGCCAGCCCAACAGTGGCGATCGAGCAGTACTTC
cdr3_aa: CASPTVAIEQYF

j_call: TRBJ2-1
d_call: TRBD2
clone_size: .
v_call: TRBV5-1
cdr3_nt: TGCGCCAGCACCCAGGGACTAAGCTACAATGAGCAGTTCTTC
cdr3_aa: CASTQGLSYNEQFF

j_call: TRBJ1-2
d_call: TRBD1
clone_size: few
v_call: TRBV28
cdr3_nt: TGTGCCAGCAGTCCCCCCGGGACAGGGGGGTCTCCCTATGGCTACACCTTC
cdr3_aa: CASSPPGTGGSPYGYTF

j_call: TRBJ1-2
d_call: .
clone_size: .
v_call: TRBV28
cdr3_nt: TGTGCCAGCAGTTTATCCCAGTACTATGGCTACACCTTC
cdr3_aa: CASSLSQYYGYTF

j_call: TRBJ1-4
d_call: TRBD1
clone_size: .
v_call: TRBV7-2
cdr3_nt: TGTGCCAGCAGCCATATCACAGGGGACTCAACTAATGAAAAACTGTTTTTT
cdr3_aa: CASSHITGDSTNEKLFF

j_call: TRBJ2-2
d_call: .
clone_size: .
v_call: TRBV19
cdr3_nt: TGTGCCAGTAGTGGAGCCAACACCGGGGAGCTGTTTTTT
cdr3_aa: CASSGANTGELFF

j_call: TRBJ2-7
d_call: .
clone_size: once
v_call: TRBV28
cdr3_nt: TGTGCCAGCAGGTTCAGGGGAATGGGAGAGCAGTACTTC
cdr3_aa: CASRFRGMGEQYF